The 25 T cell receptor beta chains below come from one sample, sequenced in a study of T-cell memory formation after mild COVID-19. Via MiXCR, TCRdb re-called the 5' RACE reads, giving one row per CDR3 protein. The sample has approximately 100,000 distinct CDR3 sequences, 20% to 30% seen once; the top ten hold roughly 40%. Material: PBMCs or a T cell subset sorted from them (not recorded which). Receptor source: a man in his late teens or twenties who had mild COVID-19 (a few samples of this study predate the infection). Cell type and time point are not known.

The chain has TRBV19 and TRBJ1-2; 7 bases are shared with TRBD1. The CDR3 is 10 residues long. V shed 7 bases, J shed 8 bases, and the junction held 1 base outside the gene matches. The germline gives CDR1 LNHDA, CDR2 SQIVND (reference sequence). The CDR3 region is CASKGAGYTF. The CDR3 coding sequence is TGTGCCAGTAAGGGGGCAGGCTACACCTTC.

This chain joins TRBV28 and TRBJ2-5; 15 bases align to TRBD2. Germline V gene lookup returns CDR1 MDHEN and CDR2 SYDVKM. After removal of 5 bases from V and 3 bases from J, the junction contained 4 bases not matched to a gene. The CDR3 has 16 residues. The CDR3 coding sequence is TGTGCCAGCAGTGCCTGGACTAGCGGGGGGGAAGAGACCCAGTACTTC. Residues: CASSAWTSGGEETQYF.

This clonotype was seen at least ten times. V usage is TRBV20-1 and J usage is TRBJ2-1; 7 bases agree with TRBD1. This CDR3 has 16 amino acids. V lost 2 bases and J lost 0; bases outside the gene matches: 7. Germline V gene sequence: CDR1 DFQATT, CDR2 SNEGSKA (reference sequence). CDR3 DNA: TGCAGTGCTAGAAAGGACAGGCCGAGCTCCTACAATGAGCAGTTCTTC. This sequence encodes CSARKDRPSSYNEQFF.

V gene TRBV4-3 combines with J gene TRBJ2-3; 12 bases agree with TRBD2. Germline assignment: CDR1 LGHNA and CDR2 YSLEER. The ends lost 5 bases at V and 0 bases at J; junction bases unmatched: 3. CDR3 length equals 16 residues. CDR3 sequence reads: CASSGLAGRSTDTQYF. DNA for the CDR3: TGCGCCAGCAGCGGACTAGCGGGGAGAAGCACAGATACGCAGTATTTT.

The table lists this clonotype with a few counts. The chain combines TRBV4-1 with TRBJ2-1; D possibly matches TRBD1 or TRBD2 (5 bases each). Germline CDR1 is MGHRA and CDR2 is YSYEKL. The CDR3 is made up of 18 amino acids. The ends were cut back, 0 bases at V and 12 bases at J, with 27 bases in the middle. CDR3 nucleotide sequence: TGCGCCAGCAGCCAAGACGAGGGGATTATGACGGGCTCCAAGGGGCAGTTCTTC. Amino acid sequence: CASSQDEGIMTGSKGQFF.

This sequence joins TRBV4-1 and TRBJ1-2, with 7 bases matching TRBD1. Germline loops: CDR1 MGHRA, CDR2 YSYEKL. V lost 3 bases, J lost 8 bases, and 3 bases stayed unmatched. The CDR3 spans 12 residues. The CDR3 loop reads CASSQGTEGYTF. Written as DNA, the CDR3 is TGCGCCAGCAGCCAGGGGACAGAGGGCTACACCTTC.

The chain has TRBV4-3 and TRBJ2-3, with D tentatively TRBD1 (5 bases). Per the germline V gene, CDR1 is LGHNA and CDR2 is YSLEER. V lost 1 base, J lost 6 bases, and 8 bases lay in between. The CDR3 totals 13 residues. In nucleotides, the CDR3 is TGCGCCAGCAGCCAAGTGACAGCGGATACGCAGTATTTT. This codes for CASSQVTADTQYF.

This clonotype appeared a single time. The gene calls are TRBV11-1 and TRBJ2-2, with 8 bases identical to TRBD1. The length of the CDR3 is 14 residues. The germline V gene has CDR1 SGHAT and CDR2 FQDESV (reference sequence). The ends lost 2 bases at V and 7 bases at J; junction bases unmatched: 3. CDR3 nucleotides: TGTGCCAGCAGCTTACAGGGGGCTGACGGGGAGCTGTTTTTT. Encoded protein: CASSLQGADGELFF.

The chain couples TRBV6-6 to TRBJ2-3, with 12 bases that match TRBD2. The CDR3 is made up of 15 amino acids. V lost 6 bases, J lost 7 bases, and 8 bases stayed unmatched. The germline gives CDR1 MNHNY, CDR2 SVGAGI (reference sequence). CDR3 sequence reads: CASRELAGGFNTQYF. As DNA, the CDR3 is TGTGCCAGCAGAGAACTAGCGGGGGGCTTCAATACGCAGTATTTT.

V usage is TRBV10-1 and J usage is TRBJ1-1; the D is unclear. This CDR3 comprises 12 residues. Trimming left V 6 bases short and J 0 bases short, with 5 bases between. The germline CDR1 and CDR2 sequences are WNHNN and SYGVQD (reference sequence). The CDR3 here is CASRNLNTEAFF. Here the CDR3 DNA reads TGCGCCAGCAGGAATCTGAACACTGAAGCTTTCTTT.

V is TRBV18 and J is TRBJ2-5, with 7 bases matching TRBD1. The CDR3 is 14 amino acids. In germline, CDR1 is KGHSH, CDR2 LQKENI. The junction had 4 bases not matched to a gene; V was cut back by 3 bases and J by 3 bases. The CDR3 DNA follows: TGTGCCAGCTCACCGGATGACAGGGAAGAGACCCAGTACTTC. It translates to CASSPDDREETQYF.

This chain joins TRBV19 and TRBJ1-5, with 8 bases lining up with TRBD1. This CDR3 is 13 amino acids long. The V gene's germline CDR1 is LNHDA and CDR2 SQIVND (reference sequence). J gave up 2 bases and V 8 bases, and 2 bases lay outside the gene matches. CDR3 sequence: CASADRGNQPQHF. The CDR3 coding sequence is TGTGCCAGTGCGGACAGGGGCAATCAGCCCCAGCATTTT.

The chain uses TRBV12-3 or TRBV12-4 and TRBJ2-7; D is ambiguous. The CDR3 consists of 11 residues. Trimming removed 5 bases at V and 7 bases at J, with 9 bases between. The CDR3 nucleotides are TGTGCCAGCAGTGTGGCGGCGGAGCAGTACTTC. This codes for CASSVAAEQYF.

The V gene is TRBV4-3, the J gene TRBJ2-7; perhaps TRBD1 as D (5 bases). The CDR3 totals 16 residues. Trimming pared 0 bases from V and 3 bases from J, leaving 15 bases between. Germline V gene lookup returns CDR1 LGHNA and CDR2 YSLEER. CDR3 region: CASSQDGASHRYEQYF. CDR3 DNA: TGCGCCAGCAGCCAAGATGGGGCCAGTCACCGCTACGAGCAGTACTTC.

The V gene is TRBV11-2, the J gene TRBJ1-2, with D tentatively TRBD1 (6 bases). Germline V gene sequence: CDR1 SGHAT, CDR2 FQNNGV. Trimming left V 3 bases short and J 2 bases short, with 16 bases between. This CDR3 has 16 residues. The CDR3: CASSFPRTALNYGYTF. CDR3 bases: TGTGCCAGCAGCTTTCCACGGACAGCTTTGAACTATGGCTACACCTTC. Using reference TRBV11-2 and TRBJ1-2 for the parts outside the CDR3, the full variable domain is EAGVAQSPRYKIIEKRQSVAFWCNPISGHATLYWYQQILGQGPKLLIQFQNNGVVDDSQLPKDRFSAERLKGVDSTLKIQPAKLEDSAVYLCASSFPRTALNYGYTFGSGTRLTVV.

This chain joins TRBV12-3 or TRBV12-4 and TRBJ1-5; D gene ambiguous. V was cut by 6 bases and J by 3 bases, with 15 bases left in between. The CDR3 contains 15 residues. The CDR3 is CASSLGDGYNQPQHF. CDR3 nucleotide sequence: TGTGCCAGCAGCCTGGGTGACGGCTACAATCAGCCCCAGCATTTT.

The V and J genes are TRBV27 and TRBJ1-2; a possible D gene is TRBD1 (6 bases). Between the trimmed V and J ends, which lost 2 bases and 5 bases, there was a span of 12 bases. The germline CDR1 and CDR2 sequences are MNHEY and SMNVEV (reference sequence). The CDR3 covers 14 residues. The CDR3 DNA reads TGTGCCAGCAGTTTAAGGCCAGGGGCATATGGCTACACCTTC. The encoded protein is CASSLRPGAYGYTF.

The genes are TRBV7-2 and TRBJ1-5, with a possible D match to TRBD1 (5 bases). Germline loops: CDR1 SGHTA, CDR2 FQGNSA. The ends were cut back, 4 bases at V and 2 bases at J, with 12 bases in the middle. There are 15 residues in the CDR3. The CDR3 here is CASSSDGARNQPQHF. The CDR3 DNA is TGTGCCAGCAGCTCAGACGGGGCCCGCAATCAGCCCCAGCATTTT.

The chain recombines TRBV6-2 or TRBV6-3 with TRBJ2-5; perhaps TRBD2 as D (5 bases). Germline V CDR1 and CDR2: MNHEY, SVGEGT. V was cut by 6 bases and J by 2 bases, with 10 bases left in between. This CDR3 comprises 13 residues. CDR3 DNA sequence: TGTGCCAGCAGCCCCGGGGTACAAGAGACCCAGTACTTC. Protein: CASSPGVQETQYF.

V usage is TRBV7-2 and J usage is TRBJ1-1; TRBD1 might be the D (5 bases). The CDR3 sequence is 14 residues long. V gave up 5 bases and J gave up 5 bases, with 15 bases separating them. CDR1 SGHTA and CDR2 FQGNSA come from the germline V gene. The CDR3 spells CASSSHGGGTEAFF. The CDR3 DNA follows: TGTGCCAGCAGCAGTCACGGGGGAGGAACTGAAGCTTTCTTT.

This clonotype was seen a handful of times. This chain joins TRBV2 and TRBJ1-1; TRBD1 is a possible D gene (6 bases). V shed 4 bases and J shed 0 bases, with 15 bases lying between them. CDR1 SNHLY and CDR2 FYNNEI come from the germline V gene. The CDR3 is made up of 16 amino acids. In DNA form, the CDR3 reads TGTGCCAGCAGTGGATCCCGGGACACTTTGAACACTGAAGCTTTCTTT. It is translated as CASSGSRDTLNTEAFF.

The genes are TRBV2 and TRBJ2-5, with 9 bases identical to TRBD2. Trimming at V came to 3 bases and at J to 5 bases, leaving 10 bases not matched to a gene. The CDR3 runs to 16 residues. Germline CDR1 reads SNHLY; CDR2 reads FYNNEI. The CDR3 sequence is CASSDFSGGSQETQYF. DNA of the CDR3: TGTGCCAGCAGTGACTTTAGCGGGGGATCTCAGGAGACCCAGTACTTC.

In its sample, this clonotype was seen a few times. V usage is TRBV29-1 and J usage is TRBJ2-1; D ambiguous. The CDR3 is made up of 16 amino acids. V was cut by 7 bases and J by 1 base, with 20 bases left in between. Germline assignment: CDR1 SQVTM and CDR2 ANQGSEA. The CDR3 region is CSARGSPDGSYNEQFF. In DNA form, the CDR3 reads TGCAGCGCCCGCGGATCCCCGGACGGGTCCTACAATGAGCAGTTCTTC.

This clonotype was recorded a few times. This chain connects TRBV29-1 to TRBJ2-2; TRBD2 matches 7 bases. The CDR3 is 15 residues long. V gave up 0 bases and J gave up 4 bases; unmatched junction bases: 5. CDR1 is SQVTM, CDR2 ANQGSEA, per germline. The CDR3 reads CSVEEGLDGTGELFF. The CDR3 nucleotides read TGCAGCGTTGAAGAAGGACTAGATGGCACCGGGGAGCTGTTTTTT.

This clonotype was observed a few times. The gene calls are TRBV12-3 or TRBV12-4 and TRBJ1-2, with 7 bases that match TRBD1. Germline trimming cut 6 bases from V and 2 bases from J; bases unmatched to any gene: 3. CDR3 length equals 13 residues. CDR3 nucleotides: TGTGCCAGCAGCCGGGGACAGAACTATGGCTACACCTTC. Translation: CASSRGQNYGYTF.